Below are 16 T cell receptor beta chains sequenced from a single sample in a study of beta chain features in type 1 diabetes. Expressed TCRB transcripts were sequenced because the entire RNA isolate underwent reverse transcription. Clones were sequenced by immunoSEQ multiplex PCR, and TCRdb holds only the in-frame ones, with some missing. The data show approximately 250,000 clones, over 7.5% seen once. The sequencing input was naive CD4+ T cells from blood. These receptors all stem from a woman younger than 35 in good health.

The gene calls are TRBV4-3 and TRBJ2-1, with D unclear. Deletions cut 1 base from V and 8 bases from J, with 12 bases between. Germline V gene data show CDR1 as LGHNA and CDR2 as YSLEER. The CDR3 is 14 residues long. The CDR3 DNA reads TGCGCCAGCAGCCAAGTCAAGCGCTTGGATGAGCAGTTCTTC. Its translation is CASSQVKRLDEQFF.

This clone appeared a few times. The DNA of the CDR3 is TGTGCCAGCAGCTACATGACAGGGAACCAAGAGACCCAGTACTTC. Encoded protein: CASSYMTGNQETQYF. The rearrangement joins TRBV7-6 to TRBJ2-5, with 7 bases aligning to TRBD1. The CDR3 length is 15 residues. V lost 4 bases to trimming and J lost 0 bases; unmatched junction nucleotides: 5. Germline CDR1 and CDR2: SGHVS and FNYEAQ.

The rearrangement links TRBV5-6 to TRBJ2-7; 8 bases agree with TRBD2. CDR3 length: 15 residues. J gave up 4 bases and V 6 bases, and 12 bases lay outside the gene matches. CDR1 and CDR2 from the germline V gene are SGHDT and YYEEEE. CDR3 DNA sequence: TGTGCCAGCACCCGGGGGGGCAGCGGGAGTTACGAGCAGTACTTC. Protein: CASTRGGSGSYEQYF. The full variable domain, completed using reference TRBV5-6 and TRBJ2-7, is DAGVTQSPTHLIKTRGQQVTLRCSPKSGHDTVSWYQQALGQGPQFIFQYYEEEERQRGNFPDRFSGHQFPNYSSELNVNALLLGDSALYLCASTRGGSGSYEQYFGPGTRLTVT.

V usage is TRBV12-5 and J usage is TRBJ2-7, with 11 bases aligning to TRBD2. The V gene's germline CDR1 is LGHNT and CDR2 FRNRAP. Trimming removed 3 bases from V and 0 bases from J; junction bases left unmatched: 19. The CDR3 has 21 residues. CDR3 in DNA: TGTGCTAGTGGTTTTCGGCCTAGCGGGGGGAATGTGACCGCGTTCTCCTACGAGCAGTACTTC. Translated: CASGFRPSGGNVTAFSYEQYF.

The V and J genes are TRBV30 and TRBJ1-1, with D possibly matching TRBD1 (5 bases). The CDR3 runs to 12 residues. The ends were cut back, 3 bases at V and 5 bases at J, with 10 bases in the middle. Germline CDR1 reads GTSNPN; CDR2 reads SVGIG (reference sequence). CDR3 DNA: TGTGCCTGGAGCAGGGCGCAGACTGAAGCTTTCTTT. Its translation is CAWSRAQTEAFF. Complete variable domain (other parts from reference TRBV30 and TRBJ1-1): SQTIHQWPATLVQPVGSPLSLECTVEGTSNPNLYWYRQAAGRGLQLLFYSVGIGQISSEVPQNLSASRPQDRQFILSSKKLLLSDSGFYLCAWSRAQTEAFFGQGTRLTVV.

The chain links TRBV7-9 to TRBJ2-3, with 9 bases matching TRBD2. CDR1 and CDR2 from the germline V gene are SEHNR and FQNEAQ (reference sequence). V was pared by 1 base and J by 5 bases, with 10 bases of the junction left unmatched. The CDR3 is 17 amino acids. The CDR3 sequence is CASSLDQTSGSRDTQYF. The DNA for the CDR3 is TGTGCCAGCAGCTTAGATCAGACTAGCGGATCGAGAGATACGCAGTATTTT. The full variable domain, its missing parts supplied by reference TRBV7-9 and TRBJ2-3, is DTGVSQNPRHKITKRGQNVTFRCDPISEHNRLYWYRQTLGQGPEFLTYFQNEAQLEKSRLLSDRFSAERPKGSFSTLEIQRTEQGDSAMYLCASSLDQTSGSRDTQYFGPGTRLTVL.

This clone has a handful of counts. This chain uses TRBV11-2 with TRBJ1-5; D may be TRBD1 (5 bases). Germline V CDR1 and CDR2: SGHAT, FQNNGV. V lost 6 bases, J lost 4 bases, and 10 bases lay in between. The CDR3 consists of 13 residues. The CDR3, as DNA: TGTGCCAGCAGTACAGGTCTGAATCAGCCCCAGCATTTT. Amino acids: CASSTGLNQPQHF. The variable domain in full, completed from reference TRBV11-2 and TRBJ1-5, reads EAGVAQSPRYKIIEKRQSVAFWCNPISGHATLYWYQQILGQGPKLLIQFQNNGVVDDSQLPKDRFSAERLKGVDSTLKIQPAKLEDSAVYLCASSTGLNQPQHFGDGTRLSIL.

This clone was counted a few times. This rearrangement joins TRBV30 to TRBJ2-7; the match to TRBD1 covers 9 bases. The CDR3 extends over 15 amino acids. CDR1 GTSNPN and CDR2 SVGIG come from the germline V gene (reference sequence). After removal of 0 bases from V and 2 bases from J, the junction contained 5 bases not matched to a gene. In DNA form, the CDR3 reads TGTGCCTGGAGTGTACTGGGACAGGGACCCTACGAGCAGTACTTC. Translating it yields CAWSVLGQGPYEQYF.

This chain links TRBV5-1 with TRBJ2-5, with TRBD2 identical over 9 bases. Germline V gene sequence: CDR1 SGHRS, CDR2 YFSETQ. V was pared by 2 bases and J by 11 bases, with 7 bases of the junction left unmatched. The CDR3 consists of 13 residues. Written as DNA, the CDR3 is TGCGCCAGCAGCTTCGCGGGAGGGCGGGAGCAGTACTTC. Amino acids: CASSFAGGREQYF.

This clone was seen only a few times. The chain joins TRBV4-1 to TRBJ2-1, with a possible D match to TRBD1 (7 bases). The CDR3 length is 15 residues. V was shortened by 1 base and J by 9 bases, with 16 bases between the two germline ends. Germline V gene sequence: CDR1 MGHRA, CDR2 YSYEKL. The CDR3 spells CASSQGGQGGGEQFF. The DNA of the CDR3 is TGCGCCAGCAGCCAAGGCGGCCAGGGGGGAGGTGAGCAGTTCTTC.

This clone came up a few times. J is TRBJ2-1 and V is TRBV27; TRBD2 matches 7 bases. The CDR3 consists of 14 residues. CDR1 MNHEY and CDR2 SMNVEV come from the germline V gene (reference sequence). Trimming removed 3 bases from V and 10 bases from J; junction bases left unmatched: 9. CDR3: CASSLWEGRGEQFF. Here the CDR3 DNA reads TGTGCCAGCAGTTTGTGGGAGGGCCGGGGGGAGCAGTTCTTC.

A few counts support this clone. CDR3 sequence (DNA): TGTGCCTGGAGTGTACTTAGCTATGGCTACACCTTC. Translation: CAWSVLSYGYTF. The chain joins TRBV30 to TRBJ1-2; no clear D. The CDR3 is made up of 12 amino acids. The germline CDR1 and CDR2 sequences are GTSNPN and SVGIG (reference sequence). Trimming removed 0 bases from V and 4 bases from J, with 6 bases in between.

On this clone: The junction departs from the called germline gene at one end, perhaps through a read error. Other DNA sequences in this sample translate to the same CDR3. The J gene is TRBJ2-1, the V gene TRBV18; 9 nucleotides agree with TRBD2. The CDR3 covers 14 residues. Germline V gene data show CDR1 as KGHSH and CDR2 as LQKENI. CDR3 bases: TGCGCCAGCCGTCCAAGCGGGGGGAACAATGAGCAGTTCTTC. Its protein is CASRPSGGNNEQFF.

This clone was seen more than once but under ten times. The J gene is TRBJ2-1, the V gene TRBV28; 7 bases are shared with TRBD2. J lost 8 bases, V lost 3 bases, and 10 bases had no gene match. Germline CDR1 MDHEN, CDR2 SYDVKM. The CDR3 sequence is 15 residues long. CDR3 DNA: TGTGCCAGCAGTTTTGAGGCGGGAGTTCGGCATGAGCAGTTCTTC. Its translation is CASSFEAGVRHEQFF.

This clone was observed a handful of times. The J gene is TRBJ2-2, the V gene TRBV19; TRBD2 aligns across 10 bases. The CDR3 has 16 residues. The junction had 4 bases not matched to a gene; V was cut back by 5 bases and J by 1 base. Germline values: CDR1 LNHDA, CDR2 SQIVND (reference sequence). The CDR3 region is CASSFRTSGNTGELFF. In DNA form, the CDR3 reads TGTGCCAGTAGTTTCAGGACTAGCGGGAACACCGGGGAGCTGTTTTTT.

CDR3 DNA sequence: TGTGCCAGCAGTGCGGGACTAGCGAACAATGAGCAGTTCTTC. Its translation: CASSAGLANNEQFF. The chain joins TRBV6-1 to TRBJ2-1; 10 nucleotides align to TRBD2. V was clipped by 4 bases and J by 5 bases; unmatched bases: 2. The CDR3 is 14 residues long. CDR1 and CDR2 (germline): MNHNS, SASEGT.